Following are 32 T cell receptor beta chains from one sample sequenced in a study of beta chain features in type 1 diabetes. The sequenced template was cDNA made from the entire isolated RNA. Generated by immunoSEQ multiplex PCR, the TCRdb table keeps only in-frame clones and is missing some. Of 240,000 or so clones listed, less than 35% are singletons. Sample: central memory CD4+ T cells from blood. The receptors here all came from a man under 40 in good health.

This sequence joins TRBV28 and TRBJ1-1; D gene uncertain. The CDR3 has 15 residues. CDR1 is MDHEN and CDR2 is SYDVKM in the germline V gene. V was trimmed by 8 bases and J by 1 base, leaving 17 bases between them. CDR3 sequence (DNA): TGTGCCAGCGTTAAGAGCGGAGCCAAGAACACTGAAGCTTTCTTT. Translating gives CASVKSGAKNTEAFF.

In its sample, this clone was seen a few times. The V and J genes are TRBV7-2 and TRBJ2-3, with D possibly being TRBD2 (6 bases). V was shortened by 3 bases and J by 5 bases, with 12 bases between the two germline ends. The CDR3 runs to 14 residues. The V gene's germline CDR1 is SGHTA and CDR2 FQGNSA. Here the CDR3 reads CASSFVGAGDTQYF. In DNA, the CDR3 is TGTGCCAGCAGCTTCGTAGGAGCGGGAGATACGCAGTATTTT.

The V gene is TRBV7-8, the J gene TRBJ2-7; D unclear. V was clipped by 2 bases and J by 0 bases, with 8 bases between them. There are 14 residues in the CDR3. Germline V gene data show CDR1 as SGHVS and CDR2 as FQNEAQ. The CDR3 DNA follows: TGTGCCAGCAGCTTAAGGACGCCCTCCTACGAGCAGTACTTC. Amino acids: CASSLRTPSYEQYF.

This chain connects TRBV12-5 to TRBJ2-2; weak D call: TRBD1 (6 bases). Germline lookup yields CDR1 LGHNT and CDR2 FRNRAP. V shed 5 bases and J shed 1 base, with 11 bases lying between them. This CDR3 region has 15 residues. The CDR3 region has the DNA TGTGCTAGTGGTCGGGACACGTTGAACACCGGGGAGCTGTTTTTT. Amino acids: CASGRDTLNTGELFF.

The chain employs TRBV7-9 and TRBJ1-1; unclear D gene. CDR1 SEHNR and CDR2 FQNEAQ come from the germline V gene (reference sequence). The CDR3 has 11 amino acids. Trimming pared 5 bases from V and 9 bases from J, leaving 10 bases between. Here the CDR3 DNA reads TGTGCCAGCAGCGCCGATCAGAAAGCTTTCTTT. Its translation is CASSADQKAFF.

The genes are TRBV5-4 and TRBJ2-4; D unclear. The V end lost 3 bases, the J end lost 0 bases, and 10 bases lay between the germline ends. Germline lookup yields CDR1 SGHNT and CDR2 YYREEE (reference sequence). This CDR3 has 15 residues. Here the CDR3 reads CASSSGGGAKNIQYF. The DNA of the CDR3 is TGTGCCAGCAGCTCGGGCGGTGGAGCCAAAAACATTCAGTACTTC.

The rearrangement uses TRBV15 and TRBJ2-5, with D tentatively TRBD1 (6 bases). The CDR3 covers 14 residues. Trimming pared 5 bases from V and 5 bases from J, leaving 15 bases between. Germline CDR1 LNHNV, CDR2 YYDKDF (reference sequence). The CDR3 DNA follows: TGTGCCACCAGCGGGGGCTTGTCACTGGAGACCCAGTACTTC. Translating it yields CATSGGLSLETQYF.

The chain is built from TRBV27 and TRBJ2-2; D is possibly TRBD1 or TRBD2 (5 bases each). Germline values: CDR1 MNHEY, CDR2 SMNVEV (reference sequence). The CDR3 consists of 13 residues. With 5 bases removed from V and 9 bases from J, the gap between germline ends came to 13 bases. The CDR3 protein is CASSTSWGRELFF. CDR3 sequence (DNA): TGTGCCAGCAGTACATCTTGGGGGAGGGAGCTGTTTTTT.

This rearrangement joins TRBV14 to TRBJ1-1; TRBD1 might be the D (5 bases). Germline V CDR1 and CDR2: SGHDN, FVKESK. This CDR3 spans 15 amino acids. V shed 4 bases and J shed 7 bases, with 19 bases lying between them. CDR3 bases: TGTGCCAGCAGCCGCCTGGGGACGGGAGTGGATGAAGCTTTCTTT. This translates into CASSRLGTGVDEAFF.

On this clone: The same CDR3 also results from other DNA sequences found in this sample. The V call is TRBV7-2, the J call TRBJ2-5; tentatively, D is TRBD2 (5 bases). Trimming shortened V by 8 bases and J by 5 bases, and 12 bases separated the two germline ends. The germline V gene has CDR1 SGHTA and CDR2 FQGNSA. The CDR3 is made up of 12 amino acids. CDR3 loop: CASSLDRETQYF. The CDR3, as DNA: TGTGCCAGCTCACTAGACCGGGAGACCCAGTACTTC.

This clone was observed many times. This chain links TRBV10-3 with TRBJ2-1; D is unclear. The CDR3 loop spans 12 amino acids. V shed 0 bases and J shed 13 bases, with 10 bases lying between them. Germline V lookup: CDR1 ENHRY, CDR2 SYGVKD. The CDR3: CAISESDRLQFF. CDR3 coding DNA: TGTGCCATCAGTGAGTCAGATCGACTCCAGTTCTTC.

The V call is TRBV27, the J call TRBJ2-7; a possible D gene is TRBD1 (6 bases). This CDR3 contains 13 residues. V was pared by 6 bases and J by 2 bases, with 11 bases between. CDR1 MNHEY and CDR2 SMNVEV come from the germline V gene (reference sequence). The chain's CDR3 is CASRPGHTYEQYF. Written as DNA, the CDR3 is TGTGCCAGCAGGCCGGGACACACCTACGAGCAGTACTTC.

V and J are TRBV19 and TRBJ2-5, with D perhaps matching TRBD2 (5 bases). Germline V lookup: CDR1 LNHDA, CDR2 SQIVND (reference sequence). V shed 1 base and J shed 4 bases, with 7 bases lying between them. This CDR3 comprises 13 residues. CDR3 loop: CASSIAGIETQYF. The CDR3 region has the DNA TGTGCCAGTAGTATAGCGGGGATAGAGACCCAGTACTTC.

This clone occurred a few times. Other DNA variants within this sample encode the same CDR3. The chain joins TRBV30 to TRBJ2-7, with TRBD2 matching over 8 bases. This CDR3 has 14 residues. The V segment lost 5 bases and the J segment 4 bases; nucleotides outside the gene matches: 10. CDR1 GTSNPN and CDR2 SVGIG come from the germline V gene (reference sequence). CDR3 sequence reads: CAWGSGRGAYEQYF. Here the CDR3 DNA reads TGTGCCTGGGGGTCCGGGCGGGGGGCATACGAGCAGTACTTC.

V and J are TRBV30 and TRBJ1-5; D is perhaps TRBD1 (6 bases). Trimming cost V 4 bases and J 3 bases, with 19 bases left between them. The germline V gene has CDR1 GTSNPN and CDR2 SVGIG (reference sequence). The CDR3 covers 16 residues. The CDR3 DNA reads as TGTGCCTGGACCGAGAGGGTTGGGGGCTCCAATCAGCCCCAGCATTTT. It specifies CAWTERVGGSNQPQHF.

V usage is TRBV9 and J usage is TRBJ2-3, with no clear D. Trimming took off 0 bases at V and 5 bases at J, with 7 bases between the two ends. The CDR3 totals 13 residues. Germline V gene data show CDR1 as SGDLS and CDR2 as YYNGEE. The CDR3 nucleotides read TGTGCCAGCAGCGTAGTGAGAATAGATACGCAGTATTTT. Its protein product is CASSVVRIDTQYF. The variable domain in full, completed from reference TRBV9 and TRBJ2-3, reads DSGVTQTPKHLITATGQRVTLRCSPRSGDLSVYWYQQSLDQGLQFLIQYYNGEERAKGNILERFSAQQFPDLHSELNLSSLELGDSALYFCASSVVRIDTQYFGPGTRLTVL.

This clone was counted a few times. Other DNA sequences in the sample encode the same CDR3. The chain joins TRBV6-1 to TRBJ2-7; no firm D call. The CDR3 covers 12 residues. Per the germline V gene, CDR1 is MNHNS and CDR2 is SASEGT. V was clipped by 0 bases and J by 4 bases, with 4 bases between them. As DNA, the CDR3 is TGTGCCAGCAGTGAAGCGGGGTACGAGCAGTACTTC. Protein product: CASSEAGYEQYF.

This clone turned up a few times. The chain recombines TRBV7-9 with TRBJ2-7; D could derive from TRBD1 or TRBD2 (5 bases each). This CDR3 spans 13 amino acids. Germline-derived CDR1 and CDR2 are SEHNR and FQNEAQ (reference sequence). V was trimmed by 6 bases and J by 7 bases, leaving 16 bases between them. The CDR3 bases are TGTGCCAGCAGGAGGGGTGCTTTGATAGAGCAGTACTTC. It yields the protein CASRRGALIEQYF.

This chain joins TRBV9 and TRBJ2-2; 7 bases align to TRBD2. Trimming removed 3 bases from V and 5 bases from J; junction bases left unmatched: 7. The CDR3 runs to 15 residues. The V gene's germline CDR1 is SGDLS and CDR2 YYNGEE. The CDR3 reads CASSAQISGTGELFF. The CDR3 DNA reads TGTGCCAGCAGCGCACAGATTAGCGGGACCGGGGAGCTGTTTTTT.

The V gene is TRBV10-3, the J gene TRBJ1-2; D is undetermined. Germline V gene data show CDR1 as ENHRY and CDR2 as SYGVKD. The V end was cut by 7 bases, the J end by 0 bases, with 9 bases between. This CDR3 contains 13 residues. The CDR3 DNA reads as TGTGCCATCAATAGCGGGACTAACTATGGCTACACCTTC. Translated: CAINSGTNYGYTF.

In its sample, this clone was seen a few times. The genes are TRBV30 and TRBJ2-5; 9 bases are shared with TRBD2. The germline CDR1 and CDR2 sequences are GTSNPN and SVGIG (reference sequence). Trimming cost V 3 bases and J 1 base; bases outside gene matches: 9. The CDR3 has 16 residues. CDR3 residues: CAWRVPWREGQETQYF. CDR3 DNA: TGTGCCTGGAGGGTACCATGGCGGGAGGGCCAAGAGACCCAGTACTTC.

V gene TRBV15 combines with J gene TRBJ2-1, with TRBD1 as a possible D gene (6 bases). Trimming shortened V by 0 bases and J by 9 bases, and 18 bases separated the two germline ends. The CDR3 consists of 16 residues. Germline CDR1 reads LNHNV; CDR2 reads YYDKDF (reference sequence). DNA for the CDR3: TGTGCCACCAGCAGAGAGGAACCGCTTAGGACAGCTGAGCAGTTCTTC. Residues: CATSREEPLRTAEQFF.

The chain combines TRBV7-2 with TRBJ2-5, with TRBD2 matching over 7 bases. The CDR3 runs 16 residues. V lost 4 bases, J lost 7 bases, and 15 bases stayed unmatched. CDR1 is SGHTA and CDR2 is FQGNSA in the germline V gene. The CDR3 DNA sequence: TGTGCCAGCAGCTCCTCTGAGGCGGGGAGGGCGGGGACCCAGTACTTC. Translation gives CASSSSEAGRAGTQYF. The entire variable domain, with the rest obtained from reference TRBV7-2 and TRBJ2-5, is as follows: GAGVSQSPSNKVTEKGKDVELRCDPISGHTALYWYRQSLGQGLEFLIYFQGNSAPDKSGLPSDRFSAERTGGSVSTLTIQRTQQEDSAVYLCASSSSEAGRAGTQYFGPGTRLLVL.

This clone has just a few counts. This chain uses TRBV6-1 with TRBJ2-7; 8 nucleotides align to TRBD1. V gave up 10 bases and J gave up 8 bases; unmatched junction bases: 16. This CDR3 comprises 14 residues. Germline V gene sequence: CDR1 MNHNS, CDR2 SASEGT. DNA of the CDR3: TGTGCCACCACCGGGGGCGGGACAGGTGAAAAGCAGTACTTC. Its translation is CATTGGGTGEKQYF.

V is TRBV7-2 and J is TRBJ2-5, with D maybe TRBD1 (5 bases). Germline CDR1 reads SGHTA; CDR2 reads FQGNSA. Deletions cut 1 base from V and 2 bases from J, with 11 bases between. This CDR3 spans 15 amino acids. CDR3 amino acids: CASSLDTGPQETQYF. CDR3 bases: TGTGCCAGCAGCTTAGATACAGGCCCACAAGAGACCCAGTACTTC. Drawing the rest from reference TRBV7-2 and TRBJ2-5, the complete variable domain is GAGVSQSPSNKVTEKGKDVELRCDPISGHTALYWYRQSLGQGLEFLIYFQGNSAPDKSGLPSDRFSAERTGGSVSTLTIQRTQQEDSAVYLCASSLDTGPQETQYFGPGTRLLVL.

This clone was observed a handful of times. This CDR3 is CASQIGSYNEQFF. CDR3 nucleotide sequence: TGTGCCAGTCAAATAGGCTCCTACAATGAGCAGTTCTTC. The chain employs TRBV5-6 and TRBJ2-1; D not resolved. V lost 8 bases to trimming and J lost 0 bases, with 9 bases between them. CDR3 length: 13 amino acids. Germline V gives CDR1 SGHDT, CDR2 YYEEEE.

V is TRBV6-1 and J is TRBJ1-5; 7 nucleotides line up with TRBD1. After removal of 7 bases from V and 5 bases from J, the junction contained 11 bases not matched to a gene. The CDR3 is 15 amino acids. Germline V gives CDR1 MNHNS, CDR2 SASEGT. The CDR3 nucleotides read TGTGCCAGCACCCCTCTGGTCAGGGGGGATCAGCCCCAGCATTTT. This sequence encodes CASTPLVRGDQPQHF.

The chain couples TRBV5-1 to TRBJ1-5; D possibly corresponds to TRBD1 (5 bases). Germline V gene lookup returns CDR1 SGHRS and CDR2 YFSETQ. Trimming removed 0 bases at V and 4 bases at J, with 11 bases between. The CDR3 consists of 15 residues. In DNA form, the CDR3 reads TGCGCCAGCAGCTTGGTGGGACTCCCGAATCAGCCCCAGCATTTT. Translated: CASSLVGLPNQPQHF. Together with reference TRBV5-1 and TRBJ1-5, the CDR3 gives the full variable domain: KAGVTQTPRYLIKTRGQQVTLSCSPISGHRSVSWYQQTPGQGLQFLFEYFSETQRNKGNFPGRFSGRQFSNSRSEMNVSTLELGDSALYLCASSLVGLPNQPQHFGDGTRLSIL.

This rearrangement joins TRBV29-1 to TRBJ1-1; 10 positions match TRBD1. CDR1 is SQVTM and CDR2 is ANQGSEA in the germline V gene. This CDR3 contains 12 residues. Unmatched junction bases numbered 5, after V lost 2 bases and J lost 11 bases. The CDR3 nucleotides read TGCAGCGTTGAACCGGGACAGGGGAATGCTTTCTTT. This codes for CSVEPGQGNAFF.

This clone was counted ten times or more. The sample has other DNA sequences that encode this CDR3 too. The CDR3 DNA is TGTGCCAGCAGCTTGGACAGGACAAGCTACGAGCAGTACTTC. It encodes CASSLDRTSYEQYF. The chain uses TRBV5-4 and TRBJ2-7; possibly TRBD1 for D (5 bases). V shed 0 bases and J shed 3 bases, with 10 bases lying between them. This CDR3 spans 14 amino acids. Germline V lookup: CDR1 SGHNT, CDR2 YYREEE (reference sequence).

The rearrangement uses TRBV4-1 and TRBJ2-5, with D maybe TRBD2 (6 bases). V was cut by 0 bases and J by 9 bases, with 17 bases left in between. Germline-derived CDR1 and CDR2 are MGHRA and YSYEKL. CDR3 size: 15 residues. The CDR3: CASSQEGISGWSQYF. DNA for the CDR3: TGCGCCAGCAGCCAAGAAGGTATAAGCGGGTGGTCCCAGTACTTC.

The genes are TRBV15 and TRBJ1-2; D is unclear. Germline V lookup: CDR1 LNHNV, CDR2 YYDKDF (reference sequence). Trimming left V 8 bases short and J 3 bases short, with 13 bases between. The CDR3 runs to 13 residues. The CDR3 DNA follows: TGTGCCACCGCAGGATCGACGGACTATGGCTACACCTTC. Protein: CATAGSTDYGYTF.